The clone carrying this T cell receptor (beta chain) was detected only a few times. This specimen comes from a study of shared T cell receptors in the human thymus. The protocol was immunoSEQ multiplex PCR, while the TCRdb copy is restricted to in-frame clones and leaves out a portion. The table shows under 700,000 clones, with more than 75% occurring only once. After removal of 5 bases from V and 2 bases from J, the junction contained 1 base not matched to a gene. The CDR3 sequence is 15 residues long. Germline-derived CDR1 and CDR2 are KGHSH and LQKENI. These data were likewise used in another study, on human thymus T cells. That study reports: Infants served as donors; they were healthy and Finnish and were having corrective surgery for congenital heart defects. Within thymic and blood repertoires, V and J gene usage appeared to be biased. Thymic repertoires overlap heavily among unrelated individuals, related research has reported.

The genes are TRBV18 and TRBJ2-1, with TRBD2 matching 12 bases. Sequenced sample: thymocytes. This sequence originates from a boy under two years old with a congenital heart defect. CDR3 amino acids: CASSGLAGTYNEQFF. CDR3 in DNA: TGTGCCAGCTCAGGACTAGCGGGAACCTACAATGAGCAGTTCTTC.